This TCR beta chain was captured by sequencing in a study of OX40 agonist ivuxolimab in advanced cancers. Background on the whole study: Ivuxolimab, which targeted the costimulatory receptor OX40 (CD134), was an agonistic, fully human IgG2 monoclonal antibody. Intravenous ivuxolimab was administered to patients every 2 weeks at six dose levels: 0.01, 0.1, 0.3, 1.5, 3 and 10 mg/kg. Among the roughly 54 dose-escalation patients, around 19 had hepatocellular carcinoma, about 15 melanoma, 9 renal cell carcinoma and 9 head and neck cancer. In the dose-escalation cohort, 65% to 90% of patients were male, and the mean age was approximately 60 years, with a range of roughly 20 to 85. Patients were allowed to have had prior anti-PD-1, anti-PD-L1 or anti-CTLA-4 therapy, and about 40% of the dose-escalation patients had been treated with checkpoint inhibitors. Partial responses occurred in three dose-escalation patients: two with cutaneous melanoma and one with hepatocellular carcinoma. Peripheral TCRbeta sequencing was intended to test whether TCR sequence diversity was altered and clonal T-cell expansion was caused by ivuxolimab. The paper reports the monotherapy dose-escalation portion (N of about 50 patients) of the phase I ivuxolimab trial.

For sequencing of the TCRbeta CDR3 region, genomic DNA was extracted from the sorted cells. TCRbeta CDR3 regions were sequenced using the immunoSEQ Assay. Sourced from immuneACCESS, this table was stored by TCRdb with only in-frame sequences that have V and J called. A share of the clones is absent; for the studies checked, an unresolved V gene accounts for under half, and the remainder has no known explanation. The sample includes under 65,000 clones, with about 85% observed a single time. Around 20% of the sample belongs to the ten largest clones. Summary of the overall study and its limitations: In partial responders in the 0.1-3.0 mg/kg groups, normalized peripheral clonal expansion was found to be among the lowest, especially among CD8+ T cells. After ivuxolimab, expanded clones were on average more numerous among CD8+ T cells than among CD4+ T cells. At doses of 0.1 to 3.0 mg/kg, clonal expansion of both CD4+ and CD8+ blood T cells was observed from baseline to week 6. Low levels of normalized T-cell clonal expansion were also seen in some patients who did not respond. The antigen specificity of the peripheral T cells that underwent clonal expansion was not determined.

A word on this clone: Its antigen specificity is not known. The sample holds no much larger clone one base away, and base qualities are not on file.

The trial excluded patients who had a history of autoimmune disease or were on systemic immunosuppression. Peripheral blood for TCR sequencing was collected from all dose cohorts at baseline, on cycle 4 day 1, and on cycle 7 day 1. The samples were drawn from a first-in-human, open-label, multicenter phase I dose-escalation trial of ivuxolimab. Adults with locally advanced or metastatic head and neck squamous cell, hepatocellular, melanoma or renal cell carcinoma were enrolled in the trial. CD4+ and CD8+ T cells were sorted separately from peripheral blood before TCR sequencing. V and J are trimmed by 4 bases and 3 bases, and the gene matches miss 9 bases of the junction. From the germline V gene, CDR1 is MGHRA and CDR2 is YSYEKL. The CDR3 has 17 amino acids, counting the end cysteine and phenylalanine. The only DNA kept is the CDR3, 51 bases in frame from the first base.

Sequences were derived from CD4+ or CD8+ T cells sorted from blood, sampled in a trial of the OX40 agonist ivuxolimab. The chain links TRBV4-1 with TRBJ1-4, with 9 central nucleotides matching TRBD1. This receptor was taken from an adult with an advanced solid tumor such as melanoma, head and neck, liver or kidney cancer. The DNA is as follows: TGCGCCAGCAGCCGGCCGGGACAGGGACCGTCTAATGAAAAACTGTTTTTT. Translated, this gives CASSRPGQGPSNEKLFF.